The clone carrying this TCR beta chain was picked up a small number of times. A J-beta primer mix and a sample-barcoded 5' primer were used in a second PCR of roughly 6 to 12 cycles. MiXCR, run by TCRdb on the 5' RACE reads, gives a single entry per CDR3 protein. The data show 1.5 million to 2 million distinct CDR3 sequences, roughly 50% seen once. The sample comes from a study of blood T cells in healthy people across ages. The CDR3 sequence is 16 residues long. Losses at the gene ends were 6 bases for V and 5 bases for J; bases not matched to a gene: 7. This rearrangement joins TRBV12-3 or TRBV12-4 to TRBJ2-1; 13 bases fit TRBD2. The receptor's source is a woman in her forties in good health. The sequencing input was blood. Here the CDR3 DNA reads TGTGCCAGCAGCCAGACTAGCGGGGGGTACAACAATGAGCAGTTCTTC. Encoded protein: CASSQTSGGYNNEQFF.